A single sample gave rise to the 20 T cell receptor beta chains below, sequenced in a study of post-analysis software for immune sequencing data. Regarding the study as a whole: Patients used about five TRBV segments, including TRBV5-6, TRBV5-1 and TRBV20-1, more often than controls.

These TCRs' antigens remain unknown. Unique-molecular-identifier-tagged TCR beta cDNA libraries were used. MiXCR, run by TCRdb on the PCR reads, gives a single entry per CDR3 protein. The repertoire holds 450,000 to 700,000 distinct CDR3 sequences, with roughly 47% as singletons. Material for sequencing was blood. These receptor sequences come from a girl aged 10-17 years with multiple sclerosis.

This clonotype came up a few times. The chain employs TRBV12-3 or TRBV12-4 and TRBJ1-1; D remains ambiguous. CDR3 size: 15 residues. V shed 5 bases and J shed 4 bases, with 17 bases lying between them. The CDR3: CASSRRVPWGTEAFF. Written as DNA, the CDR3 is TGTGCCAGCAGTCGGCGGGTCCCCTGGGGCACTGAAGCTTTCTTT.

The V and J genes are TRBV5-1 and TRBJ2-5, with D uncertain. This CDR3 contains 14 residues. V lost 4 bases and J lost 2, with 12 bases in between. Per the germline V gene, CDR1 is SGHRS and CDR2 is YFSETQ. CDR3 in amino acids: CASSPAVNQETQYF. CDR3 sequence (DNA): TGCGCCAGCAGCCCCGCTGTGAATCAAGAGACCCAGTACTTC.

For this clonotype: The junction departs from the called germline gene at one end, perhaps through a read error. The gene calls are TRBV10-3 and TRBJ1-2; 7 bases fit TRBD1. CDR1 and CDR2 from the germline V gene are ENHRY and SYGVKD. This CDR3 region has 16 residues. For the CDR3, the DNA is TGTGCCATCGGTGACCAGGGGGGCAACTCCCTCCATGGCTACACCTTC. Translated: CAIGDQGGNSLHGYTF.

The V and J genes are TRBV20-1 and TRBJ2-5; 8 nucleotides match TRBD2. The length of the CDR3 is 11 residues. CDR1 is DFQATT, CDR2 SNEGSKA, per germline (reference sequence). Germline trimming cut 6 bases from V and 11 bases from J; bases unmatched to any gene: 8. The CDR3 nucleotides are TGCAGTGCGGGGCGGGAGGTTAAGCAGTACTTC. Translating gives CSAGREVKQYF.

The rearrangement joins TRBV7-3 to TRBJ2-3; 8 positions agree with TRBD2. V was clipped by 6 bases and J by 6 bases; unmatched bases: 14. Germline assignment: CDR1 SGHTA and CDR2 FQGTGA. The CDR3 runs 16 residues. CDR3 nucleotide sequence: TGTGCCAGCAGACCTTCGGGGGTAGCGGGGACGGATACGCAGTATTTT. Translation gives CASRPSGVAGTDTQYF.

This chain uses TRBV27 with TRBJ1-5; D unresolved. Trimming took 5 bases from V and 6 from J, leaving 8 bases between them. The CDR3 extends over 12 amino acids. The V gene's germline CDR1 is MNHEY and CDR2 SMNVEV (reference sequence). CDR3 sequence reads: CASSIVGQPQHF. Here the CDR3 DNA reads TGTGCCAGCAGTATCGTAGGTCAGCCCCAGCATTTT.

Note on this clonotype: Since a much larger clone is just one base distant, this may be a read error. This sequence joins TRBV12-3 or TRBV12-4 and TRBJ2-7; TRBD2 agrees at 8 bases. J lost 3 bases, V lost 6 bases, and 13 bases had no gene match. This CDR3 contains 16 residues. CDR3 nucleotides: TGTGCCAGCAGCTCCCAGAGCGGGGGCCTAATCTACGAGCAGTACTTC. Amino acids: CASSSQSGGLIYEQYF.

V is TRBV24-1 and J is TRBJ2-5, with 8 bases matching TRBD2. V trimming: 4 bases; J trimming: 11 bases; junction bases outside the gene matches: 14. Germline CDR1 and CDR2: KGHDR and SFDVKD. CDR3 size: 15 residues. CDR3 sequence: CATSEVAGIRDEQYF. The DNA of the CDR3 is TGTGCCACCAGTGAGGTAGCGGGAATACGGGATGAGCAGTACTTC.

This clonotype occurred once. The rearrangement uses TRBV14 and TRBJ2-7; D ambiguous. Trimming cost V 3 bases and J 3 bases, with 6 bases left between them. Germline values: CDR1 SGHDN, CDR2 FVKESK. The CDR3 extends over 12 amino acids. The CDR3 region has the DNA TGTGCCAGCAGCCACAGGTACTACGAGCAGTACGTC. Protein: CASSHRYYEQYV.

This clonotype appeared a few times. V gene TRBV5-5 combines with J gene TRBJ2-7; D gene unclear. CDR1 and CDR2 from the germline V gene are SGHKS and YYEKEE (reference sequence). With 3 bases removed from V and 5 bases from J, the gap between germline ends came to 9 bases. The CDR3 covers 12 residues. CDR3 amino acids: CASSWAENEQYF. For the CDR3, the DNA is TGTGCCAGCAGCTGGGCTGAGAACGAGCAGTACTTC.

The chain couples TRBV7-9 to TRBJ2-7; 7 positions match TRBD2. The junction had 8 bases not matched to a gene; V was cut back by 3 bases and J by 3 bases. The CDR3 contains 15 residues. Germline CDR1 SEHNR, CDR2 FQNEAQ (reference sequence). CDR3 sequence (DNA): TGTGCCAGCAGCTTGGTAGTCAGGGAGGGCTACGAGCAGTACTTC. Translation: CASSLVVREGYEQYF.

This clonotype was detected only a few times. This sequence joins TRBV7-6 and TRBJ2-7; D gene unclear. The CDR3 loop spans 15 amino acids. Trimming left V 0 bases short and J 0 bases short, with 9 bases between. Germline values: CDR1 SGHVS, CDR2 FNYEAQ. The chain's CDR3 is CASSLAPDTSYEQYF. CDR3 sequence (DNA): TGTGCCAGCAGCTTAGCGCCAGACACCTCCTACGAGCAGTACTTC.

V usage is TRBV3-1 and J usage is TRBJ2-1; 15 bases match TRBD2. V lost 0 bases to trimming and J lost 1 base; unmatched junction nucleotides: 1. The germline CDR1 and CDR2 sequences are LGHDT and YNNKEL (reference sequence). The length of the CDR3 is 18 residues. CDR3 loop: CASSQEGLAGGSYNEQFF. The CDR3 nucleotides read TGTGCCAGCAGCCAAGAGGGACTAGCGGGAGGATCCTACAATGAGCAGTTCTTC.

This clonotype was observed a handful of times. The gene calls are TRBV28 and TRBJ2-7; D is possibly TRBD1 (6 bases). V shed 8 bases and J shed 4 bases, with 18 bases lying between them. CDR1 and CDR2 (germline): MDHEN, SYDVKM. This CDR3 is built from 14 residues. This chain's CDR3 is CASGTQGPGYEQYF. The DNA for the CDR3 is TGTGCCAGCGGTACACAGGGTCCGGGGTACGAGCAGTACTTC.

The chain joins TRBV27 to TRBJ2-5; 8 bases align to TRBD2. The assigned J gene may be wrong: the sequence end matches TRBJ2-7 better. The CDR3 contains 15 residues. Germline V gene sequence: CDR1 MNHEY, CDR2 SMNVEV (reference sequence). The CDR3 nucleotides read TGTGCCAGCAGTTTTTCCCCGGGAGGGCTTAGCGAGCAGTACTTC. It yields the protein CASSFSPGGLSEQYF.

CDR3 sequence reads: CASRVGTSGSYEQYF. The CDR3 bases are TGTGCCAGCAGGGTCGGGACTAGCGGTTCCTACGAGCAGTACTTC. This chain joins TRBV6-5 and TRBJ2-4; TRBD2 matches 11 bases. The J call may be faulty, since TRBJ2-7 better matches the DNA end. CDR1 and CDR2 (germline): MNHEY, SVGAGI. The CDR3 length is 15 residues.

V usage is TRBV25-1 and J usage is TRBJ2-7; tentatively, D is TRBD1 (5 bases). CDR3 length: 24 residues. V lost 1 base to trimming and J lost 2 bases, with 39 bases between them. Germline CDR1 and CDR2: MGHDK and SYGVNS. CDR3 DNA: TGTGCCAGCAGTGAATTGATAACCGAACGTGGGTCCGTCGGAGACAGAAAACCTACCTACGAGCAGTACTTC. As protein: CASSELITERGSVGDRKPTYEQYF.

The gene calls are TRBV7-2 and TRBJ2-3; D may be TRBD2 (6 bases). The V gene lost 3 bases and the J gene lost 5 bases, with 15 bases spanning the gap. The CDR3 length is 15 residues. Germline V gene data show CDR1 as SGHTA and CDR2 as FQGNSA. Written as DNA, the CDR3 is TGTGCCAGCAGCTTGCAGGGCCCCGGGGGAGATACGCAGTATTTT. It yields the protein CASSLQGPGGDTQYF.

This clonotype was counted between two and nine times. The chain uses TRBV2 and TRBJ1-2, with TRBD1 matching over 9 bases. The length of the CDR3 is 15 residues. The junction had 5 bases not matched to a gene; V was cut back by 2 bases and J by 4 bases. In germline, CDR1 is SNHLY, CDR2 FYNNEI. CDR3 residues: CASSEKGTGRYGYTF. The CDR3 region has the DNA TGTGCCAGCAGTGAAAAGGGGACAGGGCGCTATGGCTACACCTTC.

V gene TRBV5-1 combines with J gene TRBJ2-5; D is undetermined. V was trimmed by 0 bases and J by 1 base, leaving 10 bases between them. Germline V gene sequence: CDR1 SGHRS, CDR2 YFSETQ. The CDR3 length is 15 residues. The CDR3 spells CASSLGAGRQETQYF. In DNA, the CDR3 is TGCGCCAGCAGCTTGGGAGCAGGACGCCAAGAGACCCAGTACTTC.